This T cell receptor beta chain was captured by sequencing in a study of shared clonotypes between healthy human individuals. Germline values: CDR1 SEHNR, CDR2 FQNEAQ (reference sequence). This CDR3 spans 14 amino acids. TCRdb keeps only in-frame clones here, not all; method: immunoSEQ multiplex PCR. The profile shows fewer than 850,000 clones, less than 95% of them singletons. The V and J genes are TRBV7-9 and TRBJ2-5; D is ambiguous. The tail of the sequence fits TRBJ2-7 better, so the J call may be wrong. Material: memory CD8+ T cells from PBMCs. Subset described: CD45RO+ cells pooled with CCR7-negative TemRA cells. This sequence originates from a man aged 18 to 29 in good health. Some clones in this sample may be carry-over from other donors' samples. The CDR3 protein is CASSLGMGFYEQYF. The CDR3 coding sequence is TGTGCCAGCAGCTTAGGAATGGGGTTCTACGAGCAGTACTTC.